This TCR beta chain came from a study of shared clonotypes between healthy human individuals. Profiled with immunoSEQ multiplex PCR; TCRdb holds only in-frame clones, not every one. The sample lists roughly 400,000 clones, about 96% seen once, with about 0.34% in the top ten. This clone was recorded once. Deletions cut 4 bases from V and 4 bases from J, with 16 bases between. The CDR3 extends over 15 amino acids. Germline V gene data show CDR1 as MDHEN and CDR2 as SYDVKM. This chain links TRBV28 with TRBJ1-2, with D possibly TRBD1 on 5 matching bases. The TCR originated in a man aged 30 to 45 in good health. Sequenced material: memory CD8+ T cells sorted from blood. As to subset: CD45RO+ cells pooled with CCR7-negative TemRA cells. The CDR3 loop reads CASSSNRDGFYGYTF. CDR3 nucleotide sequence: TGTGCCAGCAGTTCGAACCGGGACGGGTTCTATGGCTACACCTTC.